The rows below give T cell receptor beta chains drawn from one sample of a study of blood T cell repertoires in COVID-19. Only in-frame clones appear in the TCRdb table, and some are missing; sequencing was by immunoSEQ multiplex PCR. The sample lists around 250,000 clones; about nine tenths were seen once. The sample was peripheral blood. The receptors were gathered from a man between 25 and 39 years old who had recovered from COVID-19. Both conserved end residues are part of each CDR3. The D gene is left open where the match is weak.

TRBD1 TRBV7-9 CASSLGTGVTNEKLFF
. TRBV2 CASSEPRGGLDEKLFF
. TRBV7-6 CASSLAQTRGYTF
. TRBV10-3 CAISEPQAAAYEQYF
TRBD1 TRBV27 CASSLGRGSNEQYF
. TRBV6-5 CASSYSSGDYGYTF
. TRBV7-2 CASSLGPRQDNGYTF
TRBD1 TRBV24-1 CATGVDRGSSYEQYF
TRBD2 TRBV5-1 CASSSGASGGARTGELFF
. TRBV7-2 CASSLEALRTGNTIYF
. TRBV30 CAWSFGGGGSNQPQHF
TRBD1 TRBV29-1 CSVPVGTAQETQYF
. TRBV7-2 CASSPGVLGQPQHF
TRBD2 TRBV19 CASSRTLAGGPNEQFF
. TRBV19 CASSISGVHSGNTIYF
. TRBV11-2 CASSLYSSGSYEQYF
. TRBV6-5 CASSYSAGFIYEKLFF
TRBD1 TRBV6-1 CASSEGHEGAEEQFF
TRBD2 TRBV3-1/TRBV3-2 CASSQDRLAGGLGQFF
. TRBV7-8 CASSLARWLDNEQFF
TRBD1 TRBV3-1/TRBV3-2 CASSPDRGYYTEAFF
. TRBV5-1 CASSPDGVGGAFF
. TRBV18 CASSPFSGSGTEAFF